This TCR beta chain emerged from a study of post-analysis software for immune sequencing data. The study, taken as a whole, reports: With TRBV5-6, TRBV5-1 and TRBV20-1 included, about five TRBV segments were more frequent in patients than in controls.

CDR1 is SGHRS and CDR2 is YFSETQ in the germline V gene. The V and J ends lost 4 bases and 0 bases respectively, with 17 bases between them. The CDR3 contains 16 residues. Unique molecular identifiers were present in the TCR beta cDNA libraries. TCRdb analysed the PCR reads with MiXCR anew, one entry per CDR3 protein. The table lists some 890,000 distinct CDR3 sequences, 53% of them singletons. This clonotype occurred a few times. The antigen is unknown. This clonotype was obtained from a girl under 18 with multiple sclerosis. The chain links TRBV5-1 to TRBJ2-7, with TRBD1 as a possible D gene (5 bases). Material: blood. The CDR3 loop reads CASSPITGSHSYEQYF. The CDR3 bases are TGCGCCAGCAGCCCGATTACAGGATCACACTCCTACGAGCAGTACTTC.